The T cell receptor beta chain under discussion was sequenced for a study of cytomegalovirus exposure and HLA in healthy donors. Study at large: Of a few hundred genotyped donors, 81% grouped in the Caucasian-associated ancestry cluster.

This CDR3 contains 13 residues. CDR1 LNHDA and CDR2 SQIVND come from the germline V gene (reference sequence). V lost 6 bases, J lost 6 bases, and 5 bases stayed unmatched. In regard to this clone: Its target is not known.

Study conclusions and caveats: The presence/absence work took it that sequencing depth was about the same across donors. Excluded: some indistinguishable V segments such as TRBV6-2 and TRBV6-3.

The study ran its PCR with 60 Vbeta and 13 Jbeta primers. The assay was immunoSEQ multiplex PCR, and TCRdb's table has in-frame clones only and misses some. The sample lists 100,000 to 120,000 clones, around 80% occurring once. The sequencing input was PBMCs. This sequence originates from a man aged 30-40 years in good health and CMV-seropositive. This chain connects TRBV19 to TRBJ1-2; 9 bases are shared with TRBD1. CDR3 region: CASRGTGFDGYTF. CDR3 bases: TGTGCCAGTAGAGGGACAGGGTTCGATGGCTACACCTTC.